The clone carrying this TCR beta chain was found many times. The antigen is unknown. Template switching added a universal primer binding site, and final cDNA carried unique molecular identifiers. TCRdb ran MiXCR on the 5' RACE reads and lists one entry per CDR3 protein. The sample has around 960,000 distinct CDR3 sequences, roughly 12% seen once. This CDR3 comprises 16 residues. Trimming left V 3 bases short and J 0 bases short, with 16 bases between. Germline CDR1 and CDR2: DFQATT and SNEGSKA (reference sequence). The data derive from a study of identical twins. Study conclusions and caveats: Because invariant MAIT and iNKT cells could be present, zero-insertion analyses could be partly confounded. Whereas memory repertoires showed no such difference, abundant cord blood beta clonotypes carried fewer insertions.

Healthy Caucasians alone served as donors. These data were likewise used in another study, on yellow fever vaccine responses in identical twins.

J is TRBJ2-3 and V is TRBV20-1, with D hard to call. Sequences were obtained from PBMCs. The clonotype comes from a woman younger than 30 in good health. The CDR3 here is CSASLPSPPSTDTQYF. CDR3 bases: TGCAGTGCTAGCTTGCCCAGCCCGCCTAGCACAGATACGCAGTATTTT.